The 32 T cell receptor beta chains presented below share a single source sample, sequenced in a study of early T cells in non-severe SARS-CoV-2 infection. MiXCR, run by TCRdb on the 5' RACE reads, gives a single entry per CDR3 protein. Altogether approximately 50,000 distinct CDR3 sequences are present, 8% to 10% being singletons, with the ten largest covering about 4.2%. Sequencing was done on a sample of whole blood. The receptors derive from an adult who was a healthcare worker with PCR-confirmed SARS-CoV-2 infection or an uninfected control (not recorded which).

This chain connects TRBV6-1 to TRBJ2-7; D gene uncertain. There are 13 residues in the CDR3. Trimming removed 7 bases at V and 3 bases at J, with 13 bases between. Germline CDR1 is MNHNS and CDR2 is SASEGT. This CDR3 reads CASMLGWGYEQYF. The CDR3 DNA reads TGTGCCAGCATGTTAGGTTGGGGCTACGAGCAGTACTTC.

CDR3 region: CSVRDGSSYEQYF. DNA for the CDR3: TGCAGCGTCCGGGACGGAAGCTCCTACGAGCAGTACTTC. The rearrangement joins TRBV29-1 to TRBJ2-7; D might be TRBD1 or TRBD2, each matching 5 bases. Trimming stripped 6 bases from V and 0 bases from J, with 12 bases between. CDR1 is SQVTM and CDR2 is ANQGSEA in the germline V gene. The CDR3 runs to 13 residues.

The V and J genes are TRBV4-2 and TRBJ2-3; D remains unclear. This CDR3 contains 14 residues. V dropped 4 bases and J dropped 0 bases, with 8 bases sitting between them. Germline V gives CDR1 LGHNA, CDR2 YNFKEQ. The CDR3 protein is CASSPLQSTDTQYF. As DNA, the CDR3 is TGTGCCAGCAGCCCTTTGCAAAGCACAGATACGCAGTATTTT.

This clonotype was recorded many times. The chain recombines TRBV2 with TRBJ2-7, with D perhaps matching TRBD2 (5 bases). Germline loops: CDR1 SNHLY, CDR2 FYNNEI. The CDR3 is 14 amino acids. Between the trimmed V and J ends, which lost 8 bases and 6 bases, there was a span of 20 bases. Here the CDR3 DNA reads TGTGCCAGCTCGGTGAGGGATCAACCCTCCGAGCAGTACTTC. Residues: CASSVRDQPSEQYF.

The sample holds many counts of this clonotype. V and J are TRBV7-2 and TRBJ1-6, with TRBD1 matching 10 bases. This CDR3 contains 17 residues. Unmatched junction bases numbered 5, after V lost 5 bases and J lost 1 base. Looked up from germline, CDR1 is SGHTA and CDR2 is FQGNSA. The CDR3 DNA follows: TGTGCCAGCAGCCTGGGGGACAGGGGTTCCTATAATTCACCCCTCCACTTT. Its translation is CASSLGDRGSYNSPLHF.

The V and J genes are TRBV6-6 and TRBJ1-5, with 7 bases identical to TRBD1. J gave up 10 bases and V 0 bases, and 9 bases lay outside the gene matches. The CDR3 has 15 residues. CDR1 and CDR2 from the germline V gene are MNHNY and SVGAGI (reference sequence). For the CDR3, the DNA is TGTGCCAGCAGTTACTCCCCCGGGACAGACCTACCCCAGCATTTT. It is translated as CASSYSPGTDLPQHF.

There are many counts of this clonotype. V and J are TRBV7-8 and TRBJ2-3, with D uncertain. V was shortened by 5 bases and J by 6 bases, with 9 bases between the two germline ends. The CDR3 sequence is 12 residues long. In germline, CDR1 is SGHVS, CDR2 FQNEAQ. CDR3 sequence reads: CASSPSKDTQYF. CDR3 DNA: TGTGCCAGCAGCCCGAGTAAGGATACGCAGTATTTT.

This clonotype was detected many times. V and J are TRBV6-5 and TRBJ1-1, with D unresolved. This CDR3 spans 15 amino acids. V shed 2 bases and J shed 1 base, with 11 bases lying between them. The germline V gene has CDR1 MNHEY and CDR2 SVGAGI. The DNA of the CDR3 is TGTGCCAGCAGTTACAGTTACGGTGAGAACACTGAAGCTTTCTTT. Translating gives CASSYSYGENTEAFF.

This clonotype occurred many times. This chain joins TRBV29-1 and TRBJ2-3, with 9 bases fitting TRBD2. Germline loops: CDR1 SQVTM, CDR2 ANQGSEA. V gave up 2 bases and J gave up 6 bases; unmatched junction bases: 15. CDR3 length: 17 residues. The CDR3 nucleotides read TGCAGCGTTGAAAACGCGGGAGGGCCCTTCCTTATCGATACGCAGTATTTT. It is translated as CSVENAGGPFLIDTQYF.

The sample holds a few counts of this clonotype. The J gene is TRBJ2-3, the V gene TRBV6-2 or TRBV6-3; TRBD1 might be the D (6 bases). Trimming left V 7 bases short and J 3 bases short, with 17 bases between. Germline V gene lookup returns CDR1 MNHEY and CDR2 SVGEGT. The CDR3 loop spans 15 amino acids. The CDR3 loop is CASKGDQGETDTQYF. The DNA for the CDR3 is TGTGCCAGCAAGGGGGACCAGGGAGAAACAGATACGCAGTATTTT.

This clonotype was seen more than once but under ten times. The CDR3 loop is CASSFRGDSSTDTQYF. The CDR3 DNA reads TGCGCCAGCAGCTTCCGGGGAGATTCTAGCACAGATACGCAGTATTTT. The chain recombines TRBV5-1 with TRBJ2-3, with TRBD2 as a possible D gene (5 bases). Germline V gene lookup returns CDR1 SGHRS and CDR2 YFSETQ. The CDR3 is made up of 16 amino acids. V was shortened by 2 bases and J by 0 bases, with 13 bases between the two germline ends.

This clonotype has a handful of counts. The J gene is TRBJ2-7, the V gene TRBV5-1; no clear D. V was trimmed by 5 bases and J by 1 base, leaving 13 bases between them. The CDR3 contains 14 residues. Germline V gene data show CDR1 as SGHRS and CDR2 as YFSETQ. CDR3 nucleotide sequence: TGCGCCAGCAGTTGGTCAGATCCATCCTACGAGCAGTACTTC. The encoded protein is CASSWSDPSYEQYF.

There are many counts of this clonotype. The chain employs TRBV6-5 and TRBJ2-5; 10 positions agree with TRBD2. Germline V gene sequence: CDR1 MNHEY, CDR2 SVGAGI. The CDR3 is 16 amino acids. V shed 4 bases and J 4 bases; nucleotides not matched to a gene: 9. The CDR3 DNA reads TGTGCCAGCAGTTTTAATCCGGGACTAGCGAGAGAGACCCAGTACTTC. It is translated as CASSFNPGLARETQYF.

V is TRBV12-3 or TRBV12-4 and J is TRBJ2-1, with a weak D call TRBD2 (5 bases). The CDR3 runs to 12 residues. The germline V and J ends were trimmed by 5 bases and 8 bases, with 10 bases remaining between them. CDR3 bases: TGTGCCAGCAGTAACCTAGCCTATGAGCAGTTCTTC. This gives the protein CASSNLAYEQFF.

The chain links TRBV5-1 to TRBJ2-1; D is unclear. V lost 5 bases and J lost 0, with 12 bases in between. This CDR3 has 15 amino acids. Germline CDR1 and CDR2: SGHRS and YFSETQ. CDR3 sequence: CASRPVLSSYNEQFF. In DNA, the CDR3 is TGCGCCAGCAGGCCGGTCTTAAGCTCCTACAATGAGCAGTTCTTC.

In DNA, the CDR3 is TGTGCCAGCAATAAAAGGGACAACTGGTCCTACGAGCAGTACTTC. It yields the protein CASNKRDNWSYEQYF. J is TRBJ2-7 and V is TRBV2; a possible D gene is TRBD1 (6 bases). The CDR3 is 15 amino acids. The V end was cut by 7 bases, the J end by 1 base, with 17 bases between. CDR1 and CDR2 (germline): SNHLY, FYNNEI.

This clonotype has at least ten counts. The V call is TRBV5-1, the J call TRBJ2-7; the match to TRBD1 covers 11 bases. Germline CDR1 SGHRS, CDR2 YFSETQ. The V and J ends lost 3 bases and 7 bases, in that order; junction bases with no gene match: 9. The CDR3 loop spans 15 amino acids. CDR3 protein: CASSSTPGQGGEQYF. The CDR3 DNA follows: TGCGCCAGCAGCTCTACTCCGGGACAGGGGGGAGAGCAGTACTTC.

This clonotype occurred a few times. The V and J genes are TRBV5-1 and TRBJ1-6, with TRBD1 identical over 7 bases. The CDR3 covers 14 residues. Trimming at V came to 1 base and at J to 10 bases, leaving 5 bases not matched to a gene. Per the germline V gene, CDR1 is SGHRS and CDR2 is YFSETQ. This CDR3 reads CASSLNRGGSPLHF. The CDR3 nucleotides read TGCGCCAGCAGCTTGAACAGGGGAGGATCACCCCTCCACTTT.

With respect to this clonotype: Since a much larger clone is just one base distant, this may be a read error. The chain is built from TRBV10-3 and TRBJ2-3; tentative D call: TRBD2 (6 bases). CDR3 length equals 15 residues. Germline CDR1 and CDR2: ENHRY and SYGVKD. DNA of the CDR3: TGTGCCATCAGTCCTACTAGCACCCGCACAGATATGCAGTATTTT. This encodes CAISPTSTRTDMQYF.

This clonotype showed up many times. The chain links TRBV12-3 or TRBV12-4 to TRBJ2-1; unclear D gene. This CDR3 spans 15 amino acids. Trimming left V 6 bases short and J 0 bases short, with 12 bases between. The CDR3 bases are TGTGCCAGCAGCCCCGGGCAGAGCTCCTACAATGAGCAGTTCTTC. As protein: CASSPGQSSYNEQFF.

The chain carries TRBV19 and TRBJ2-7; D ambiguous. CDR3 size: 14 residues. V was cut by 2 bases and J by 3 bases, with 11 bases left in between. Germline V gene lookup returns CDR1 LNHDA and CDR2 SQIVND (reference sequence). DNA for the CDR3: TGTGCCAGTAGTATAAATCAGCCGGGCTACGAGCAGTACTTC. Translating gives CASSINQPGYEQYF.

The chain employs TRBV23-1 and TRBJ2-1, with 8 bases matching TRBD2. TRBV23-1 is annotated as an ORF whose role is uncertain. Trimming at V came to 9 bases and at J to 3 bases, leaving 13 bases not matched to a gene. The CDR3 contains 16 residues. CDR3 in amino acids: CARARTSRSCYNEQFF. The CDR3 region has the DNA TGCGCCAGGGCCCGGACTAGCAGGAGTTGCTACAATGAGCAGTTCTTC.

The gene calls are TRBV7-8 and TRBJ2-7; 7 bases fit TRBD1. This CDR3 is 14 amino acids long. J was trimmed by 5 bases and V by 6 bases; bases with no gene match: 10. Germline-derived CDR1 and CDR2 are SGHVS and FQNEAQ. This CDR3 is CASRGTAPKDEQYF. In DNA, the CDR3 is TGTGCCAGCAGAGGGACAGCTCCAAAGGACGAGCAGTACTTC.

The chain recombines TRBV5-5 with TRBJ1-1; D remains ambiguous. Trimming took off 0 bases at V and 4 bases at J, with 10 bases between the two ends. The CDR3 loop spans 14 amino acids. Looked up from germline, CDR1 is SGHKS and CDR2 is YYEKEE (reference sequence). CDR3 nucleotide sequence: TGTGCCAGCAGCTTGGACCTCAGCCTCACTGAAGCTTTCTTT. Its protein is CASSLDLSLTEAFF.

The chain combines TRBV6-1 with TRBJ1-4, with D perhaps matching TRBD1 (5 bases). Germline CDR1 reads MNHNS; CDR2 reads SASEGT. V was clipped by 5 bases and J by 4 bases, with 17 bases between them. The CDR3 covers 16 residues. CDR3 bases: TGTGCCAGCAGTACCGGGACGTCGCCGAATAATGAAAAACTGTTTTTT. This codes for CASSTGTSPNNEKLFF.

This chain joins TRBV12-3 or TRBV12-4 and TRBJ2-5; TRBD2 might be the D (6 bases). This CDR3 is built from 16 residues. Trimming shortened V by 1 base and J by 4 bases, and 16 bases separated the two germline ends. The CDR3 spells CASSLGYPGSTETQYF. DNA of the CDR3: TGTGCCAGCAGTTTAGGGTACCCCGGGAGTACAGAGACCCAGTACTTC.

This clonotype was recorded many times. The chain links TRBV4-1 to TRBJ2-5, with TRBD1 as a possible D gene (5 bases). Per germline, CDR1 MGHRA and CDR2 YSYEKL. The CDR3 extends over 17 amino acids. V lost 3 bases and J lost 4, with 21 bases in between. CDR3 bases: TGCGCCAGCAGCCACGGCCGGAACCAGGGTTCTGGAGAGACCCAGTACTTC. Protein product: CASSHGRNQGSGETQYF.

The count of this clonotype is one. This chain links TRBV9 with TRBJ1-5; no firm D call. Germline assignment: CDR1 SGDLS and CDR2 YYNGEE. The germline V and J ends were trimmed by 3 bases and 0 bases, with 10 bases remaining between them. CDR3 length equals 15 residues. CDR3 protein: CASSEGEYSNQPQHF. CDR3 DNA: TGTGCCAGCAGCGAGGGAGAGTATAGCAATCAGCCCCAGCATTTT.

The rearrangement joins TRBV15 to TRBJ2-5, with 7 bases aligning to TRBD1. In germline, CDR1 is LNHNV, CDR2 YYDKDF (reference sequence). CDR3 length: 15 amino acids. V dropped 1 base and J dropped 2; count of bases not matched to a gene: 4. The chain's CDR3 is CATSRGQGLQETQYF. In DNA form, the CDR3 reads TGTGCCACCAGCAGAGGACAGGGCCTACAAGAGACCCAGTACTTC. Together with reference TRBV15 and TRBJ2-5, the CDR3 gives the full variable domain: DAMVIQNPRYQVTQFGKPVTLSCSQTLNHNVMYWYQQKSSQAPKLLFHYYDKDFNNEADTPDNFQSRRPNTSFCFLDIRSPGLGDTAMYLCATSRGQGLQETQYFGPGTRLLVL.

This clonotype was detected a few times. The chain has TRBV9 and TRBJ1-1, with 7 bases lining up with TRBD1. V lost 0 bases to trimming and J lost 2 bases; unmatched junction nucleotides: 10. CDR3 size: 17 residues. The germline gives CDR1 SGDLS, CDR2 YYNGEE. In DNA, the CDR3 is TGTGCCAGCAGCGTAGTCGACAGGGTAGGAGGAAACACTGAAGCTTTCTTT. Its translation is CASSVVDRVGGNTEAFF.

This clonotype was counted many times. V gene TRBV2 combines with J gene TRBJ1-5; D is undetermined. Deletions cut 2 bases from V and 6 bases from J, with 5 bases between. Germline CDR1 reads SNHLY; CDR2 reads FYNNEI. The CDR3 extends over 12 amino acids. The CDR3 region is CASSEPSQPQHF. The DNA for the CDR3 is TGTGCCAGCAGTGAACCCTCTCAGCCCCAGCATTTT.

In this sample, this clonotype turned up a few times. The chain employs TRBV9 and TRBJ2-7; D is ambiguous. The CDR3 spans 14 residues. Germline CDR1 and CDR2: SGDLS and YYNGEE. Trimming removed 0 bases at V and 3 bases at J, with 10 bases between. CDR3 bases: TGTGCCAGCAGCGTAGGGTCGGCGGACTACGAGCAGTACTTC. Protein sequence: CASSVGSADYEQYF.